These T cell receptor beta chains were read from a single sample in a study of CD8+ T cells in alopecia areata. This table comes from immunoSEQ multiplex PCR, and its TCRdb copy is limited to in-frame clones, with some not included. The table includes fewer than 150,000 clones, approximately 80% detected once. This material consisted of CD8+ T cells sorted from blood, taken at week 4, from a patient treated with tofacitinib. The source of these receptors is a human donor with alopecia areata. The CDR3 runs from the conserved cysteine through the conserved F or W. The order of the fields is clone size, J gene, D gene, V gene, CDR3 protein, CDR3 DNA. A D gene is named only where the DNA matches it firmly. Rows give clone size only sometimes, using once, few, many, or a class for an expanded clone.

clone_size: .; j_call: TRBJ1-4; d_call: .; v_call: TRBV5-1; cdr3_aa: CASSLGTTNEKLFF; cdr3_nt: TGCGCCAGCAGCCTAGGTACAACTAATGAAAAACTGTTTTTT
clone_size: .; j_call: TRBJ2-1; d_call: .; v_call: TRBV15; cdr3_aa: CATSRDSRLVHNEQFF; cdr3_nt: TGTGCCACCAGCAGAGATTCTCGACTAGTTCACAATGAGCAGTTCTTC
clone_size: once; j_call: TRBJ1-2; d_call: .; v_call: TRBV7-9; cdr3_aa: CASSLDDGYGYTF; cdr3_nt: TGTGCCAGCAGCTTAGATGACGGGTATGGCTACACCTTC
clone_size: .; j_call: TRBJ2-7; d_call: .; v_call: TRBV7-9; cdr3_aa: CASSLSGYEQYF; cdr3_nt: TGTGCCAGCAGCTTATCTGGGTACGAGCAGTACTTC
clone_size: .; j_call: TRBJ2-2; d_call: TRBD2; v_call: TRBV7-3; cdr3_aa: CASSLQAGGHGELFF; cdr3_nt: TGTGCCAGCAGCTTACAAGCGGGGGGCCACGGGGAGCTGTTTTTT
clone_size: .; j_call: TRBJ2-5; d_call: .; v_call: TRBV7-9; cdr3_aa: CASSLERETQYF; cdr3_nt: TGTGCCAGCAGCTTAGAACGAGAGACCCAGTACTTC
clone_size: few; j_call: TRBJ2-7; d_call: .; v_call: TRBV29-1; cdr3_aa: CSVEWADHSYEQYF; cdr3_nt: TGCAGCGTTGAATGGGCCGACCACTCCTACGAGCAGTACTTC
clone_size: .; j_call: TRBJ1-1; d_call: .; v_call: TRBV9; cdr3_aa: CASSVDGDLNTEAFF; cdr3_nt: TGTGCCAGCAGCGTAGATGGAGACTTGAACACTGAAGCTTTCTTT
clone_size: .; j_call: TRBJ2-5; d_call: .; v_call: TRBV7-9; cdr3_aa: CASSLGQGEGQETQYF; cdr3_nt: TGTGCCAGCAGCTTAGGGCAAGGGGAAGGACAAGAGACCCAGTACTTC
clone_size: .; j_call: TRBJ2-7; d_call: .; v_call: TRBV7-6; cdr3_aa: CASSLELSYEQYF; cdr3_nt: TGTGCCAGCAGCTTAGAGCTCTCCTACGAGCAGTACTTC
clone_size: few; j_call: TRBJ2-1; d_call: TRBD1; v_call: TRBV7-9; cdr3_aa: CASSTTGGNEQFF; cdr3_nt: TGTGCCAGCAGCACGACAGGGGGCAATGAGCAGTTCTTC
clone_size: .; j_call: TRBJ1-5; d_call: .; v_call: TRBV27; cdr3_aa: CASSPTREQPQHF; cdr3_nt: TGTGCCAGCAGTCCCACTAGGGAACAGCCCCAGCATTTT
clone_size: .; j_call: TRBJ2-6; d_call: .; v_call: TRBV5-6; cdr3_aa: CASIRTGRASGANVLTF; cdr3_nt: TGTGCCAGCATCCGGACAGGGAGGGCCTCTGGGGCCAACGTCCTGACTTTC
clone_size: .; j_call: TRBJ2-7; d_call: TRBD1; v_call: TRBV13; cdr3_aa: CASSPPPRGSYEQYF; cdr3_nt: TGTGCCAGCAGCCCTCCCCCCAGGGGGTCCTACGAGCAGTACTTC
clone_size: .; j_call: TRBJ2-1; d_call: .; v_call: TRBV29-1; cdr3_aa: CSVEDLNEQFF; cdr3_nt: TGCAGCGTTGAAGATCTTAATGAGCAGTTCTTC
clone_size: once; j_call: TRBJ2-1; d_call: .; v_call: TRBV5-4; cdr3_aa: CASSLGLPPFNEQFF; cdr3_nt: TGTGCCAGCAGCTTGGGACTGCCGCCGTTCAATGAGCAGTTCTTC
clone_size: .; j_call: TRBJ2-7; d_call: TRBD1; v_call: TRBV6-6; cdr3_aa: CASSWPPGQGVVEQYF; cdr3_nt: TGTGCCAGCAGTTGGCCTCCGGGACAGGGGGTGGTCGAGCAGTACTTC
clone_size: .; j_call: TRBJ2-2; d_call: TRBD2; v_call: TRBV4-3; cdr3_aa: CASSQGGGADTGELFF; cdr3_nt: TGCGCCAGCAGCCAAGGCGGGGGGGCCGACACCGGGGAGCTGTTTTTT
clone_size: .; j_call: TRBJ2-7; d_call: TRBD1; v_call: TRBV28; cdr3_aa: CASSSMTGSYEQYF; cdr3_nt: TGTGCCAGCAGTTCAATGACAGGGTCGTACGAGCAGTACTTC
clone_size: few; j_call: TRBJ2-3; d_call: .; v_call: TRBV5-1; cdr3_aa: CASSSTVTDTQYF; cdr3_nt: TGCGCCAGCAGCTCGACGGTTACAGATACGCAGTATTTT
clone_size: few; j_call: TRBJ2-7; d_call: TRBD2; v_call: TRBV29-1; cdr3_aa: CSVEDRLADSYEQYF; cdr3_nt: TGCAGCGTTGAAGATAGGCTAGCGGACTCCTACGAGCAGTACTTC
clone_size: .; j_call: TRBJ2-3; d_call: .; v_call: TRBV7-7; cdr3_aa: CASSYRGGSTDTQYF; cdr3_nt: TGTGCTAGCAGCTATCGCGGGGGCAGCACAGATACGCAGTATTTT
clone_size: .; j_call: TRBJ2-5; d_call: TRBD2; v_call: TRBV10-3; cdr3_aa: CAISESPSGLQETQYF; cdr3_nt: TGTGCCATCAGTGAGAGCCCTAGCGGACTCCAAGAGACCCAGTACTTC
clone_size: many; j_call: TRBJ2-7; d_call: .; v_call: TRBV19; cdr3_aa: CASSRGVHMEQYF; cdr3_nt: TGTGCCAGTAGTCGAGGGGTTCATATGGAGCAGTACTTC
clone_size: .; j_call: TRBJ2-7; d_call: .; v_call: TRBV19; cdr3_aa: CASSNWGRSYEQYF; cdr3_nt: TGTGCCAGTAGTAACTGGGGGCGAAGCTACGAGCAGTACTTC
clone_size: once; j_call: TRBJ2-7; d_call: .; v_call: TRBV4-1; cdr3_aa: CASSQNPDRNPSYEQYF; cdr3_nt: TGCGCCAGCAGCCAGAATCCGGACAGAAATCCCTCCTACGAGCAGTACTTC
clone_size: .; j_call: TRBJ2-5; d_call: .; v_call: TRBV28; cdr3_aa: CASSLSYNRETQYF; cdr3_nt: TGTGCCAGCAGTTTATCGTACAACCGGGAGACCCAGTACTTC
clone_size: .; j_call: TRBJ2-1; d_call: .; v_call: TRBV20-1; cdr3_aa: CSASTGSEQFF; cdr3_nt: TGCAGTGCTAGTACCGGCTCTGAGCAGTTCTTC
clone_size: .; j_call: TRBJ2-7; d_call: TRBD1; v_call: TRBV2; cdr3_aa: CASSDGTGAREQYF; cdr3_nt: TGTGCCAGCAGCGACGGGACAGGGGCTCGCGAGCAGTACTTC
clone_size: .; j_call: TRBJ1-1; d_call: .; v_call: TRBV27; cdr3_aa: CASSLTGSRDTEAFF; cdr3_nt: TGTGCCAGCAGTTTAACAGGGTCGAGGGACACTGAAGCTTTCTTT
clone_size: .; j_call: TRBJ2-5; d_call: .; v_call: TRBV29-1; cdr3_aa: CSVWDLEETQYF; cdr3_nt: TGCAGCGTATGGGACTTGGAAGAGACCCAGTACTTC